The clone carrying this T cell receptor (beta chain) was seen a few times. The antigen is not known. The sample originates from a study of shared clonotypes between healthy human individuals. Study conclusions and caveats: Exclusively blood specimens were collected; tissue repertoires likely differ.

Libraries were prepared by immunoSEQ multiplex PCR; TCRdb keeps only in-frame clonotypes and omits some of them. This table has roughly 500,000 clones, 60% to 80% appearing once. Researchers drew on about 90 million PBMCs for genomic DNA from unsorted samples. Material: PBMCs. This sequence was found in a woman aged 40 to 50 in good health. Some clones in this sample may be carry-over from other donors' samples.

The CDR3 spells CASSSTGGNTEAFF. DNA of the CDR3: TGTGCCAGCAGCTCTACAGGGGGCAACACTGAAGCTTTCTTT. The chain joins TRBV7-9 to TRBJ1-1; TRBD1 aligns across 9 bases. Per the germline V gene, CDR1 is SEHNR and CDR2 is FQNEAQ (reference sequence). This CDR3 spans 14 amino acids. With V trimmed by 4 bases and J by 2 bases, 2 bases remained unmatched.